This T cell receptor beta chain emerged from a study of technical replicates of blood from a handful of donors. Profiling relied on immunoSEQ multiplex PCR, and the TCRdb table lists in-frame clones only, not all of them. The sample shows about 97,000 clones, roughly 95% of them seen only once. CDR3 length: 15 amino acids. The junction had 5 bases not matched to a gene; V was cut back by 3 bases and J by 1 base. In germline, CDR1 is SGDLS, CDR2 YYNGEE. This TCR came from a human donor in good health. Sequenced: T cells isolated from PBMCs. The chain recombines TRBV9 with TRBJ1-1, with 8 bases aligning to TRBD1. The CDR3 nucleotides read TGTGCCAGCAGCGCCTGGACAGGGAGGAACACTGAAGCTTTCTTT. Translation gives CASSAWTGRNTEAFF.